The source of this T cell receptor beta chain is a study of response to subunit inactivated influenza vaccine. V lost 0 bases, J lost 8 bases, and 7 bases lay in between. The CDR3 is made up of 12 amino acids. Germline V gene sequence: CDR1 SEHNR, CDR2 FQNEAQ (reference sequence). One entry per CDR3 protein results from TCRdb running MiXCR on the RT-PCR reads. In the table there are 490,000 or so distinct CDR3 sequences, under 9% of which are singletons. This clonotype was seen repeatedly, ten times or more. The chain couples TRBV7-9 to TRBJ1-1; D is ambiguous. Sample: PBMCs from blood, taken less than 30 months after vaccination. The receptor comes from a man between 45 and 75 years old who received an inactivated influenza vaccine. The CDR3 DNA sequence: TGTGCCAGCAGCTTAGCGTCGATCGAAGCTTTCTTT. Residues: CASSLASIEAFF. The full variable domain, with the rest looked up from reference TRBV7-9 and TRBJ1-1, is DTGVSQNPRHKITKRGQNVTFRCDPISEHNRLYWYRQTLGQGPEFLTYFQNEAQLEKSRLLSDRFSAERPKGSFSTLEIQRTEQGDSAMYLCASSLASIEAFFGQGTRLTVV.